A single sample gave rise to the 26 T cell receptor beta chains below, sequenced in a study of T cell responses to AZD1222 COVID-19 vaccine. TCRdb's copy holds only in-frame clones and misses some; the assay was immunoSEQ multiplex PCR. The repertoire holds approximately 75,000 clones, with around nine tenths as singletons. Sequenced here: peripheral blood, sampled 28 days after the second AZD1222 dose. The receptors were gathered from an adult who received the AZD1222 COVID-19 vaccine.

The gene calls are TRBV21-1 and TRBJ2-3; TRBD2, the D gene given by the table, was not confirmed from the DNA. TRBV21-1 is a listed pseudogene. The CDR3 totals 17 residues. This CDR3 reads CASSKDMATSGTDTQYF. CDR3 coding DNA: TGTGCCAGCAGCAAAGACATGGCGACTAGCGGCACAGATACGCAGTATTTT.

This clone was counted once. V usage is TRBV5-6 and J usage is TRBJ2-1; D is unclear. V was trimmed by 1 base and J by 14 bases, leaving 10 bases between them. Per the germline V gene, CDR1 is SGHDT and CDR2 is YYEEEE. The CDR3 is made up of 11 amino acids. As DNA, the CDR3 is TGTGCCAGCAGCTTGTTGCGTGTGGAGTTCTTC. This gives the protein CASSLLRVEFF.

This sequence joins TRBV28 and TRBJ2-7; tentatively, D is TRBD1 (6 bases). Germline assignment: CDR1 MDHEN and CDR2 SYDVKM. The CDR3 has 14 amino acids. Trimming removed 5 bases from V and 2 bases from J, with 13 bases in between. The CDR3 DNA is TGTGCCAGCAGTCAGCCGGGACATACCTACGAGCAGTACTTC. It yields the protein CASSQPGHTYEQYF.

The V and J genes are TRBV28 and TRBJ1-3; D is undetermined. The CDR3 sequence is 15 residues long. Germline V gene sequence: CDR1 MDHEN, CDR2 SYDVKM. Trimming removed 3 bases from V and 4 bases from J, with 13 bases in between. The CDR3, as DNA: TGTGCCAGCAGTTTCTCCTCCCTTTCAGGAAACACCATATATTTT. This gives the protein CASSFSSLSGNTIYF.

The chain is built from TRBV24-1 and TRBJ2-3; D remains ambiguous. Germline loops: CDR1 KGHDR, CDR2 SFDVKD. Trimming left V 2 bases short and J 2 bases short, with 7 bases between. The CDR3 is 14 amino acids. This chain's CDR3 is CATSDSPLTDTQYF. As DNA, the CDR3 is TGTGCCACCAGTGATTCCCCCCTCACAGATACGCAGTATTTT.

The chain recombines TRBV7-9 with TRBJ1-2; TRBD1 matches 9 bases. The ends lost 5 bases at V and 4 bases at J; junction bases unmatched: 11. The CDR3 extends over 16 amino acids. Per germline, CDR1 SEHNR and CDR2 FQNEAQ (reference sequence). CDR3 nucleotide sequence: TGTGCCAGCAGCCCCCCGGACAGGGGATCGGTCTATGGCTACACCTTC. As protein: CASSPPDRGSVYGYTF.

The chain employs TRBV15 and TRBJ1-1; 7 bases agree with TRBD1. The germline V gene encodes CDR1 LNHNV and CDR2 YYDKDF (reference sequence). With 6 bases clipped from V and 2 bases from J, the junction kept 6 bases outside the gene matches. This CDR3 comprises 14 residues. The CDR3 sequence is CATRRGGGNTEAFF. CDR3 coding DNA: TGTGCCACCAGGCGAGGGGGCGGCAACACTGAAGCTTTCTTT.

The chain is built from TRBV6-5 and TRBJ1-2, with D uncertain. Per germline, CDR1 MNHEY and CDR2 SVGAGI. Trimming left V 10 bases short and J 0 bases short, with 9 bases between. The CDR3 spans 12 residues. CDR3 DNA: TGTGCCACTACCGCGTCTAACTATGGCTACACCTTC. Its protein is CATTASNYGYTF.

The rearrangement links TRBV5-5 to TRBJ2-3; D might be TRBD1 or TRBD2, each matching 6 bases. This CDR3 contains 15 residues. CDR1 and CDR2 from the germline V gene are SGHKS and YYEKEE (reference sequence). Trimming took 2 bases from V and 5 from J, leaving 15 bases between them. This chain's CDR3 is CASSLWGASEDTQYF. The CDR3 region has the DNA TGTGCCAGCAGCTTATGGGGGGCCAGTGAAGATACGCAGTATTTT.

The chain recombines TRBV19 with TRBJ2-5; a weak D match, TRBD1 (5 bases). V lost 2 bases and J 3 bases, leaving 7 bases between the germline ends. Germline CDR1 reads LNHDA; CDR2 reads SQIVND (reference sequence). The CDR3 runs to 13 residues. The CDR3 region is CASSITGKETQYF. The CDR3 coding sequence is TGTGCCAGTAGTATAACAGGAAAAGAGACCCAGTACTTC.

The chain employs TRBV30 and TRBJ1-2; D remains unclear. Trimming removed 4 bases from V and 6 bases from J, with 15 bases in between. CDR3 length: 13 residues. CDR1 and CDR2 (germline): GTSNPN, SVGIG (reference sequence). The CDR3 region has the DNA TGTGCCTGGACAGCATATTTCTTGGATGGCTACACCTTC. Residues: CAWTAYFLDGYTF.

V usage is TRBV19 and J usage is TRBJ2-2; D is uncertain. Between the trimmed V and J ends, which lost 1 base and 5 bases, there was a span of 14 bases. The CDR3 totals 16 residues. CDR1 is LNHDA, CDR2 SQIVND, per germline (reference sequence). The CDR3 loop reads CASSIVFGFRTGELFF. As DNA, the CDR3 is TGTGCCAGTAGTATAGTTTTCGGGTTCCGGACCGGGGAGCTGTTTTTT.

This rearrangement joins TRBV5-1 to TRBJ2-1, with D hard to call. The CDR3 is 15 residues long. V was pared by 4 bases and J by 2 bases, with 13 bases between. Germline assignment: CDR1 SGHRS and CDR2 YFSETQ. The DNA of the CDR3 is TGCGCCAGCAGCGGAGACTCCCCCACCTACAATGAGCAGTTCTTC. Translated, it gives CASSGDSPTYNEQFF.

This clone was detected a few times. This chain uses TRBV27 with TRBJ1-6, with TRBD1 matching 8 bases. The CDR3 has 20 amino acids. Per the germline V gene, CDR1 is MNHEY and CDR2 is SMNVEV (reference sequence). V was clipped by 0 bases and J by 0 bases; unmatched bases: 10. This CDR3 is CASSLSPGQGPSSYNSPLHF. Here the CDR3 DNA reads TGTGCCAGCAGTTTATCCCCCGGACAGGGCCCGAGCTCCTATAATTCACCCCTCCACTTT.

The genes are TRBV2 and TRBJ1-2; D unclear. The V end was cut by 1 base, the J end by 2 bases, with 5 bases between. The CDR3 is 13 amino acids. Germline lookup yields CDR1 SNHLY and CDR2 FYNNEI. CDR3 bases: TGTGCCAGCAGTGAAGGGATAAACTATGGCTACACCTTC. Translation gives CASSEGINYGYTF.

The chain uses TRBV2 and TRBJ1-6; 8 nucleotides match TRBD1. Trimming at V came to 8 bases and at J to 9 bases, leaving 6 bases not matched to a gene. The CDR3 is made up of 13 amino acids. CDR1 and CDR2 (germline): SNHLY, FYNNEI. This CDR3 is CASWADRGSPLHF. The CDR3 DNA is TGTGCCAGCTGGGCCGACAGGGGTTCACCCCTCCACTTT.

The chain carries TRBV5-1 and TRBJ1-2; no firm D call. With 4 bases removed from V and 5 bases from J, the gap between germline ends came to 18 bases. CDR3 length equals 15 residues. Germline V gene sequence: CDR1 SGHRS, CDR2 YFSETQ. The CDR3 protein is CASSPWTATVYGYTF. CDR3 coding DNA: TGCGCCAGCAGCCCCTGGACGGCTACAGTTTATGGCTACACCTTC.

The chain uses TRBV7-9 and TRBJ2-7, with D perhaps TRBD2 (5 bases). Trimming cost V 8 bases and J 9 bases, with 14 bases left between them. This CDR3 contains 11 residues. CDR1 and CDR2 (germline): SEHNR, FQNEAQ (reference sequence). CDR3 protein: CASFGVEGQYF. The CDR3 nucleotides are TGTGCCAGCTTCGGGGTAGAAGGGCAGTACTTC.

The chain recombines TRBV7-8 with TRBJ2-2; D remains unclear. From germline, CDR1 is SGHVS and CDR2 FQNEAQ. The CDR3 runs to 15 residues. Trimming took off 5 bases at V and 2 bases at J, with 12 bases between the two ends. The CDR3 reads CASSTTAYNTGELFF. The CDR3 DNA reads as TGTGCCAGCAGCACTACGGCCTATAACACCGGGGAGCTGTTTTTT.

This rearrangement joins TRBV5-1 to TRBJ2-7, with 8 bases aligning to TRBD2. V dropped 0 bases and J dropped 7; count of bases not matched to a gene: 9. This CDR3 is built from 15 residues. Germline V lookup: CDR1 SGHRS, CDR2 YFSETQ. The CDR3: CASSLEFGGALEQYF. The CDR3 DNA is TGCGCCAGCAGCTTGGAATTCGGGGGGGCGTTAGAGCAGTACTTC.

This clone was seen once. The V gene is TRBV3-1 (or the pseudogene TRBV3-2), the J gene TRBJ1-2; TRBD1 is a possible D gene (5 bases). Germline V CDR1 and CDR2: LGHDT, YNNKEL (reference sequence). The CDR3 loop spans 14 amino acids. Deletions cut 0 bases from V and 3 bases from J, with 8 bases between. The CDR3 protein is CASSQDIGDYGYTF. CDR3 coding DNA: TGTGCCAGCAGCCAAGATATAGGGGACTATGGCTACACCTTC.

The chain's CDR3 is CASSMLAGRGNEQFF. CDR3 sequence (DNA): TGTGCCAGTAGTATGCTAGCGGGGAGGGGGAATGAGCAGTTCTTC. The J gene is TRBJ2-1, the V gene TRBV19, with 9 bases identical to TRBD2. V lost 3 bases to trimming and J lost 7 bases; unmatched junction nucleotides: 7. CDR1 and CDR2 from the germline V gene are LNHDA and SQIVND (reference sequence). The CDR3 runs to 15 residues.

This clone appeared a single time. The V gene is TRBV11-2, the J gene TRBJ1-5; D remains unclear. This CDR3 contains 13 residues. Looked up from germline, CDR1 is SGHAT and CDR2 is FQNNGV. V was pared by 2 bases and J by 5 bases, with 7 bases between. CDR3 DNA: TGTGCCAGCAGCTTAATGGCAGATCAGCCCCAGCATTTT. It encodes CASSLMADQPQHF.

For the CDR3, the DNA is TGTGCCAGTAGTATAGCGGGTGAAGCTTTCTTT. Its translation: CASSIAGEAFF. The chain couples TRBV19 to TRBJ1-1; D uncertain. Germline V gene data show CDR1 as LNHDA and CDR2 as SQIVND (reference sequence). The CDR3 length is 11 residues. Trimming cost V 1 base and J 7 bases, with 4 bases left between them. The variable domain in full, with the rest retrieved from reference TRBV19 and TRBJ1-1, is DGGITQSPKYLFRKEGQNVTLSCEQNLNHDAMYWYRQDPGQGLRLIYYSQIVNDFQKGDIAEGYSVSREKKESFPLTVTSAQKNPTAFYLCASSIAGEAFFGQGTRLTVV.

This clone came up once. CDR3 nucleotides: TGTGCCAGCAGCGTAAGTGGGGGGAGCAATGAGCAGTTCTTC. Protein sequence: CASSVSGGSNEQFF. V and J are TRBV9 and TRBJ2-1, with D possibly TRBD2 on 6 matching bases. Trimming pared 1 base from V and 6 bases from J, leaving 11 bases between. The CDR3 loop spans 14 amino acids. The germline V gene encodes CDR1 SGDLS and CDR2 YYNGEE.

This sequence joins TRBV30 and TRBJ1-1; tentative D call: TRBD1 (5 bases). The CDR3 has 13 amino acids. CDR1 and CDR2 from the germline V gene are GTSNPN and SVGIG (reference sequence). Deletions cut 4 bases from V and 5 bases from J, with 14 bases between. The CDR3 region is CAWTVGRGTEAFF. CDR3 DNA: TGTGCCTGGACCGTGGGGCGCGGTACTGAAGCTTTCTTT.